This is a list of T cell receptor beta chains from one sample in a study of a mutant IDH1 vaccine in newly diagnosed glioma. TCRdb's table, derived via immunoSEQ multiplex PCR, lists solely in-frame clones and lacks some. The data contain tens of thousands of clones, approximately 86% of them singletons. These TCRs' antigens remain unknown. Sequencing used PBMCs, obtained from a glioma patient whose treatment included an IDH1 peptide vaccine. The origin of the receptors is a man in his thirties or forties with glioma. Both conserved end residues are part of each CDR3. Each record gives: D gene, V gene, J gene, clone size, CDR3 DNA, CDR3 protein. D genes are given only for firm matches. Size tells how often a clone was seen (once, few, many) or the class of an expanded clone, and some rows leave it out.

d_gene: TRBD2; v_gene: TRBV10-3; j_gene: TRBJ2-3; abundance: .; CDR3nt: TGTGCCATCAGTGGTGGGACTAGCGGCGGTCACCGCACAGATACGCAGTATTTT; CDR3aa: CAISGGTSGGHRTDTQYF
d_gene: .; v_gene: TRBV30; j_gene: TRBJ2-2; abundance: .; CDR3nt: TGTGCCTGGAGTGTAATTGGTTCCGGGGAGCTGTTTTTT; CDR3aa: CAWSVIGSGELFF
d_gene: .; v_gene: TRBV4-3; j_gene: TRBJ1-4; abundance: .; CDR3nt: TGCGCCAGCAGCCACGGCGGTGATAATGAAAAACTGTTTTTT; CDR3aa: CASSHGGDNEKLFF
d_gene: .; v_gene: TRBV11-2; j_gene: TRBJ1-3; abundance: .; CDR3nt: TGTGCCAGCAGCTTAGATGGGAACTCTGGAAACACCATATATTTT; CDR3aa: CASSLDGNSGNTIYF
d_gene: .; v_gene: TRBV2; j_gene: TRBJ1-5; abundance: .; CDR3nt: TGTGCCAGCAGCCTCACCCTGAATCAGCCCCAGCATTTT; CDR3aa: CASSLTLNQPQHF
d_gene: .; v_gene: TRBV5-1; j_gene: TRBJ1-2; abundance: .; CDR3nt: TGCGCCAGCAGGGCAGGAGAAGAGATGGAAGGCTACACCTTC; CDR3aa: CASRAGEEMEGYTF
d_gene: .; v_gene: TRBV7-3; j_gene: TRBJ2-3; abundance: .; CDR3nt: TGTGCCAGCAGCTTAGGCGGAGAAACCACAGATACGCAGTATTTT; CDR3aa: CASSLGGETTDTQYF
d_gene: TRBD1; v_gene: TRBV5-6; j_gene: TRBJ2-7; abundance: .; CDR3nt: TGTGCCAGCAGCGGCCGGACAGGGAACTACGAGCAGTACTTC; CDR3aa: CASSGRTGNYEQYF
d_gene: TRBD1; v_gene: TRBV27; j_gene: TRBJ1-1; abundance: .; CDR3nt: TGTGCCAGCAGTCCCAGGACAGGGGACACTGAAGCTTTCTTT; CDR3aa: CASSPRTGDTEAFF
d_gene: .; v_gene: TRBV7-6; j_gene: TRBJ1-4; abundance: .; CDR3nt: TGTGCCAGCAGCGAAGCCACCGCAACTAATGAAAAACTGTTTTTT; CDR3aa: CASSEATATNEKLFF
d_gene: .; v_gene: TRBV19; j_gene: TRBJ1-1; abundance: .; CDR3nt: TGTGCCAGTAGTACCCCCGGGCTCAACACTGAAGCTTTCTTT; CDR3aa: CASSTPGLNTEAFF
d_gene: .; v_gene: TRBV20-1; j_gene: TRBJ1-1; abundance: few; CDR3nt: TGCAGTGCTGTCAGGGACACTGAAGCTTTCTTT; CDR3aa: CSAVRDTEAFF
d_gene: .; v_gene: TRBV27; j_gene: TRBJ2-3; abundance: .; CDR3nt: TGTGCCAGCAGTTTATCAGAGACTGGAGATACGCAGTATTTT; CDR3aa: CASSLSETGDTQYF
d_gene: TRBD1; v_gene: TRBV4-1; j_gene: TRBJ2-1; abundance: .; CDR3nt: TGCGCCAGCAGCCAAGGATGGACAGGGGGATACAATGAGCAGTTCTTC; CDR3aa: CASSQGWTGGYNEQFF
d_gene: TRBD2; v_gene: TRBV2; j_gene: TRBJ2-1; abundance: .; CDR3nt: TGTGCCAGCAGTGTGGAAGGGACTAGCTCCTACAATGAGCAGTTCTTC; CDR3aa: CASSVEGTSSYNEQFF
d_gene: TRBD1; v_gene: TRBV5-4; j_gene: TRBJ1-1; abundance: .; CDR3nt: TGTGCCAGCAGCTTGGGACAGGGAGGCTACACTGAAGCTTTCTTT; CDR3aa: CASSLGQGGYTEAFF
d_gene: TRBD1; v_gene: TRBV4-1; j_gene: TRBJ2-7; abundance: .; CDR3nt: TGCGCCAGCAGCCAGAAACAGGGGATCGACGAGCAGTACTTC; CDR3aa: CASSQKQGIDEQYF
d_gene: .; v_gene: TRBV28; j_gene: TRBJ2-7; abundance: .; CDR3nt: TGTGCCATTCAAGGGTCCAAGGCGGCCTACGAGCAGTACTTC; CDR3aa: CAIQGSKAAYEQYF
d_gene: .; v_gene: TRBV6-5; j_gene: TRBJ1-1; abundance: .; CDR3nt: TGTGCCAGCAGTTATCATGGGGATAAGGGGTCTGAAGCTTTCTTT; CDR3aa: CASSYHGDKGSEAFF
d_gene: .; v_gene: TRBV28; j_gene: TRBJ1-6; abundance: .; CDR3nt: TGTGCCAGCAACGACTATCCTAATTCACCCCTCCACTTT; CDR3aa: CASNDYPNSPLHF
d_gene: .; v_gene: TRBV15; j_gene: TRBJ1-2; abundance: .; CDR3nt: TGTGCCACCAGCAGCGGACTACGGGACCCCTATGGCTACACCTTC; CDR3aa: CATSSGLRDPYGYTF
d_gene: .; v_gene: TRBV27; j_gene: TRBJ2-2; abundance: .; CDR3nt: TGTGCCAGCAGTCTTAGATCCGGGGAGCTGTTTTTT; CDR3aa: CASSLRSGELFF
d_gene: .; v_gene: TRBV7-2; j_gene: TRBJ2-3; abundance: .; CDR3nt: TGTGCCAGCAGCTGGGGGGCAGATACGCAGTATTTT; CDR3aa: CASSWGADTQYF
d_gene: TRBD2; v_gene: TRBV4-1; j_gene: TRBJ2-3; abundance: .; CDR3nt: TGCGCCAGCAGCCAAAGGTTAGCGGGTACAGATACGCAGTATTTT; CDR3aa: CASSQRLAGTDTQYF
d_gene: .; v_gene: TRBV19; j_gene: TRBJ1-5; abundance: .; CDR3nt: TGTGCCAGTAGTAAGGGACCCAATCAGCCCCAGCATTTT; CDR3aa: CASSKGPNQPQHF
d_gene: .; v_gene: TRBV28; j_gene: TRBJ1-4; abundance: .; CDR3nt: TGTGCCAGCAGTCCCTTGGGGGAAAATGAAAAACTGTTTTTT; CDR3aa: CASSPLGENEKLFF
d_gene: TRBD2; v_gene: TRBV9; j_gene: TRBJ2-2; abundance: .; CDR3nt: TGTGCCAGCAGCGTATTGGAACTAGCGGGCACCGGGGAGCTGTTTTTT; CDR3aa: CASSVLELAGTGELFF
d_gene: .; v_gene: TRBV30; j_gene: TRBJ2-3; abundance: .; CDR3nt: TGTGCCTGGAACGCCCAGCCCCGGGGTACGCAGTATTTT; CDR3aa: CAWNAQPRGTQYF
d_gene: TRBD2; v_gene: TRBV11-2; j_gene: TRBJ2-7; abundance: .; CDR3nt: TGTGCCAGCAGCTTTAAGTCTGGCGGGAGCTACGAGCAGTACTTC; CDR3aa: CASSFKSGGSYEQYF
d_gene: .; v_gene: TRBV28; j_gene: TRBJ2-7; abundance: .; CDR3nt: TGTGCCAGCAGTTTAATGGTAACGGCCCACGAGCAGTACTTC; CDR3aa: CASSLMVTAHEQYF
d_gene: TRBD1; v_gene: TRBV9; j_gene: TRBJ1-1; abundance: few; CDR3nt: TGTGCCAGCAGCGTAGAGGGGACAGTTACCATGAACACTGAAGCTTTCTTT; CDR3aa: CASSVEGTVTMNTEAFF
d_gene: TRBD1; v_gene: TRBV2; j_gene: TRBJ2-1; abundance: few; CDR3nt: TGTGCCAGCACCTGGGACAGCTACAATGAGCAGTTCTTC; CDR3aa: CASTWDSYNEQFF
d_gene: .; v_gene: TRBV5-1; j_gene: TRBJ1-5; abundance: .; CDR3nt: TGCGCCAGCAGCGCCAACAGGGTCGGGAATCAGCCCCAGCATTTT; CDR3aa: CASSANRVGNQPQHF
d_gene: .; v_gene: TRBV14; j_gene: TRBJ2-5; abundance: .; CDR3nt: TGTGCCAGCAGCCTCGGAGTCCAGCTTGAAGAGACCCAGTACTTC; CDR3aa: CASSLGVQLEETQYF
d_gene: .; v_gene: TRBV5-1; j_gene: TRBJ1-2; abundance: .; CDR3nt: TGCGCCAGCAAAGCCCAAGGGGCGGACTATGGCTACACCTTC; CDR3aa: CASKAQGADYGYTF
d_gene: TRBD1; v_gene: TRBV27; j_gene: TRBJ2-7; abundance: once; CDR3nt: TGTGCCAGCAGTCCCCTACAGGGGACGTCCTACGAGCAGTACTTC; CDR3aa: CASSPLQGTSYEQYF
d_gene: .; v_gene: TRBV7-9; j_gene: TRBJ1-1; abundance: .; CDR3nt: TGTGCCAGCAGCTCTGGACAGAACACTGAAGCTTTCTTT; CDR3aa: CASSSGQNTEAFF
d_gene: .; v_gene: TRBV7-9; j_gene: TRBJ1-1; abundance: few; CDR3nt: TGTGCCAGCAGCTTAGGGTCCCTGGGGAACACTGAAGCTTTCTTT; CDR3aa: CASSLGSLGNTEAFF
d_gene: TRBD2; v_gene: TRBV9; j_gene: TRBJ2-1; abundance: .; CDR3nt: TGTGCCAGCAGCCCCCGACTAGCGCAATACAATGAGCAGTTCTTC; CDR3aa: CASSPRLAQYNEQFF
d_gene: .; v_gene: TRBV27; j_gene: TRBJ2-2; abundance: .; CDR3nt: TGTGCCAGCACCTGGGGATCGGGGGAGGACGCCGGGGAGCTGTTTTTT; CDR3aa: CASTWGSGEDAGELFF
d_gene: .; v_gene: TRBV5-1; j_gene: TRBJ1-3; abundance: .; CDR3nt: TGCGCCAGCAGCATTGGAGAAGGAAACACCATATATTTT; CDR3aa: CASSIGEGNTIYF